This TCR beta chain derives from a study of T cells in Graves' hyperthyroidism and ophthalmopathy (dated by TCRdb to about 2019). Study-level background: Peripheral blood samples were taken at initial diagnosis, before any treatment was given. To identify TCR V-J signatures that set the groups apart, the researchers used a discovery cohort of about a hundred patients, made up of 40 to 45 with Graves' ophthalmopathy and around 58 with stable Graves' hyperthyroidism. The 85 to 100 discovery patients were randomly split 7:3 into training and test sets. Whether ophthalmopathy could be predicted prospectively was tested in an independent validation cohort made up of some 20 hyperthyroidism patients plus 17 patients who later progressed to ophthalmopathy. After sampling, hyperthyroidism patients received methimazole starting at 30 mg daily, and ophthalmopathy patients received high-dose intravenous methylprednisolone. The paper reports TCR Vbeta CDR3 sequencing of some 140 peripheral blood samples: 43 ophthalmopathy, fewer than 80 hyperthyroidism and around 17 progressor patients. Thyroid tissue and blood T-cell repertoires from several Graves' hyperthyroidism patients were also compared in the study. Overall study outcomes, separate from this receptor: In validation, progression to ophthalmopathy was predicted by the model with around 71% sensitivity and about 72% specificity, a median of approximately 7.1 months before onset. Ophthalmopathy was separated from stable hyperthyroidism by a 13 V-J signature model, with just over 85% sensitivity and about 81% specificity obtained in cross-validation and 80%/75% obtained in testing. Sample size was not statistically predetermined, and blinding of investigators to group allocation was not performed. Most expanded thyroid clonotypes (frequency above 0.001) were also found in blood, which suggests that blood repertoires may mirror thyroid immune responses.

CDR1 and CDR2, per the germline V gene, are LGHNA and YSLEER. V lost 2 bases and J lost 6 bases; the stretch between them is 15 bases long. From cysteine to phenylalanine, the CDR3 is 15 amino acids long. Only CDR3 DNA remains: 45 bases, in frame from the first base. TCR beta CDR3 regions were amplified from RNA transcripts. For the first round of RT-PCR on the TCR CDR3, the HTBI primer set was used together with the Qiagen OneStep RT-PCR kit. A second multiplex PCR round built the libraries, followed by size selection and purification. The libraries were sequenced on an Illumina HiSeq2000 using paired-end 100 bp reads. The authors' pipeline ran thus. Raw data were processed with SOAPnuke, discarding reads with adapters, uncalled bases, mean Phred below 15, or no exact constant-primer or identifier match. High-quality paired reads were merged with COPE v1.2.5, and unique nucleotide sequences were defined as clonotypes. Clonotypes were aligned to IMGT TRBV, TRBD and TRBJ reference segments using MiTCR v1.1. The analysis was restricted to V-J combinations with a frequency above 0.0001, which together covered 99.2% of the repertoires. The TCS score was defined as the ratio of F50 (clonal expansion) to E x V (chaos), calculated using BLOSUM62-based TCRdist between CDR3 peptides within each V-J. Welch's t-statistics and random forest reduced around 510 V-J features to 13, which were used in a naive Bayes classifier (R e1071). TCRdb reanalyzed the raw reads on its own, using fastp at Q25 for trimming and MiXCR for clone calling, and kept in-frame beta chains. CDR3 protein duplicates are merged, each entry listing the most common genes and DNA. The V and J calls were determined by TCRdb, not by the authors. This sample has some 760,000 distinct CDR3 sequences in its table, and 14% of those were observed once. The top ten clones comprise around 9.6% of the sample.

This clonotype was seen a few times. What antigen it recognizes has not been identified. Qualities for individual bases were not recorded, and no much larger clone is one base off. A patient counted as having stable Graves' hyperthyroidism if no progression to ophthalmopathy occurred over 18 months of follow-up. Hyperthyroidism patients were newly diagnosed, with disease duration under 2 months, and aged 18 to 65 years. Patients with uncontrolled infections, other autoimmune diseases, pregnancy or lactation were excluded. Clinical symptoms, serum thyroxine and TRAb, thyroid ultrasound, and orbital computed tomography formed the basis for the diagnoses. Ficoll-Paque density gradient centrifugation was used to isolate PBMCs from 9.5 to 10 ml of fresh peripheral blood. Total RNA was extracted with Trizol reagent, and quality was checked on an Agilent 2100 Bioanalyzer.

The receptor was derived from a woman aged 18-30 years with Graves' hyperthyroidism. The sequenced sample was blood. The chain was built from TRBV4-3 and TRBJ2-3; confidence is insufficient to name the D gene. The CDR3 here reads CASSQRLVGIDTQYF. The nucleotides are TGCGCCAGCAGCCAAAGGCTAGTAGGGATTGATACGCAGTATTTT.